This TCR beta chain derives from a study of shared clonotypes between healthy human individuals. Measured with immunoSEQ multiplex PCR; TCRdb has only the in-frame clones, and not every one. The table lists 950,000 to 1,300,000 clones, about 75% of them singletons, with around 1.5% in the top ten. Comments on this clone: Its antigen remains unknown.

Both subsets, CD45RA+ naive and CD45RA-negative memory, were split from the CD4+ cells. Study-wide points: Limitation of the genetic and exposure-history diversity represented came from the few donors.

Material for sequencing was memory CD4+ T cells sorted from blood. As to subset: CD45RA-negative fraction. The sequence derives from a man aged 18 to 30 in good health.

CDR3 in DNA: TGTGCCAGCAGCCGACAACAGGGGTCTCGAAACACCATATATTTT. Translating gives CASSRQQGSRNTIYF. The chain recombines TRBV7-4 with TRBJ1-3; 7 bases map to TRBD1. This CDR3 has 15 amino acids. J lost 5 bases, V lost 5 bases, and 9 bases had no gene match. Per the germline V gene, CDR1 is SGHVT and CDR2 is SQSDAQ.